This T cell receptor beta chain was found in a study of beta chain features in type 1 diabetes. Findings and caveats of the study: Type 1 diabetes patients had moderately but significantly shorter TCRB CDR3s in all four CD4+ subsets. Patients' naive, central memory and regulatory TCRB repertoires appeared more alike than those of healthy donors.

In its sample, this clone was seen a few times. The antigen remains undetermined. The same CDR3 can be traced to other DNA sequences in this sample. Of the isolated RNA, all was reverse transcribed, and so the sequenced material was expressed TCRB transcripts. The method was immunoSEQ multiplex PCR; TCRdb's version includes in-frame clones alone and lacks a portion of them. Of almost 350,000 clones in the sample, about a tenth were seen once. V lost 3 bases to trimming and J lost 1 base, with 7 bases between them. CDR3 length: 15 amino acids. CDR1 KGHSH and CDR2 LQKENI come from the germline V gene. This TCR derives from a man aged 30 to 45 with type 1 diabetes. The specimen was central memory CD4+ T cells from blood. The chain joins TRBV18 to TRBJ2-6, with D hard to call. The CDR3 loop reads CASSPRISGANVLTF. CDR3 nucleotide sequence: TGTGCCAGCTCACCTCGGATTTCTGGGGCCAACGTCCTGACTTTC.